Sequencing of this T cell receptor (beta chain) was carried out in a study of PD-L1 blockade in urothelial cancer. The germline V gene encodes CDR1 SGHDT and CDR2 YYEEEE. Trimming took off 1 base at V and 5 bases at J, with 18 bases between the two ends. CDR3 length equals 16 residues. The time point is: peripheral blood 6 weeks after treatment start. This clone was picked up a small number of times. Here immunoSEQ multiplex PCR was the method, and the copy in TCRdb shows in-frame clones only, minus some. The table has 40,000 to 45,000 clones, 80% to 90% seen once. The sequence derives from a man in his fifties or sixties with urothelial cancer. The sequences come from PBMCs, collected around atezolizumab (anti-PD-L1) treatment. This chain connects TRBV5-6 to TRBJ1-1; a weak D match, TRBD1 (6 bases). The DNA of the CDR3 is TGTGCCAGCAGCTTGTCAGACAGGCCGAGGGTGACTGAAGCTTTCTTT. Protein sequence: CASSLSDRPRVTEAFF.